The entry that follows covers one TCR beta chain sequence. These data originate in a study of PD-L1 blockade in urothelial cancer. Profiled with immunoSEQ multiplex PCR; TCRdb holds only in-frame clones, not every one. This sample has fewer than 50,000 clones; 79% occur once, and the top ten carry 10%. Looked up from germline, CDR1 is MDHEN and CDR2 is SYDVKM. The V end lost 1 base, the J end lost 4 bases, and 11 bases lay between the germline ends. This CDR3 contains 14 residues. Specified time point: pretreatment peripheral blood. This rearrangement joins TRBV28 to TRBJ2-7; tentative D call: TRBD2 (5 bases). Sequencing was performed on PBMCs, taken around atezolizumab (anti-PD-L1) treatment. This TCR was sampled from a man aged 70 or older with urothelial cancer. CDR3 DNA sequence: TGTGCCAGCAGTTTATCCGGTTGGAGGTACGAGCAGTACTTC. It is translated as CASSLSGWRYEQYF. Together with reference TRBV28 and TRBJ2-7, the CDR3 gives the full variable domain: DVKVTQSSRYLVKRTGEKVFLECVQDMDHENMFWYRQDPGLGLRLIYFSYDVKMKEKGDIPEGYSVSREKKERFSLILESASTNQTSMYLCASSLSGWRYEQYFGPGTRLTVT.